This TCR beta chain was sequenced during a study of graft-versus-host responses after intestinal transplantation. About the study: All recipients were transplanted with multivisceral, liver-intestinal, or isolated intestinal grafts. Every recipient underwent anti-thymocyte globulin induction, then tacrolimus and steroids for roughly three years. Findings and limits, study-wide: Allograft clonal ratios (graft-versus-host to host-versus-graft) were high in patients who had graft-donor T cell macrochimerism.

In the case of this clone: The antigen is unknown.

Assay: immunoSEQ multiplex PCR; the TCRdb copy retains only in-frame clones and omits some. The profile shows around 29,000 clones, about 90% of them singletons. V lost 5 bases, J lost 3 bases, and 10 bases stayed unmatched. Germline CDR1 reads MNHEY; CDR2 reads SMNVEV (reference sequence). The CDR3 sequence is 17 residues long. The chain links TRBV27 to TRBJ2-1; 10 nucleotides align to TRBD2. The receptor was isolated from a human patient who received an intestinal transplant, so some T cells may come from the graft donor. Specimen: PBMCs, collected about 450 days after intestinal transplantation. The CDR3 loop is CASSPPGTSVFYNEQFF. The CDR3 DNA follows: TGTGCCAGCAGTCCGCCGGGGACTAGCGTTTTCTACAATGAGCAGTTCTTC.